One and the same sample provided the 14 T cell receptor beta chains below, sequenced in a study of T cell responses to AZD1222 COVID-19 vaccine. Data came from immunoSEQ multiplex PCR; TCRdb stores just in-frame clones and leaves some out. The sample lists approximately 140,000 clones; about nine tenths were seen once. Material: peripheral blood, obtained on day 0 of AZD1222 vaccination. These receptors all come from an adult in good health.

The chain is built from TRBV9 and TRBJ1-2; D unclear. Looked up from germline, CDR1 is SGDLS and CDR2 is YYNGEE. The V end was cut by 4 bases, the J end by 8 bases, with 12 bases between. The CDR3 sequence is 12 residues long. DNA for the CDR3: TGTGCCAGCAGCCCTGGCGGTTTGGGCTACACCTTC. This translates into CASSPGGLGYTF.

V is TRBV6-5 and J is TRBJ1-1, with a tentative D call TRBD1 (5 bases). Germline assignment: CDR1 MNHEY and CDR2 SVGAGI. This CDR3 contains 13 residues. V was trimmed by 2 bases and J by 5 bases, leaving 9 bases between them. In DNA, the CDR3 is TGTGCCAGCAGTTACATGGGGGATACTGAAGCTTTCTTT. Protein sequence: CASSYMGDTEAFF.

This clone showed up just once. The V call is TRBV5-1, the J call TRBJ1-5; D is possibly TRBD1 (5 bases). Germline-derived CDR1 and CDR2 are SGHRS and YFSETQ. There are 14 residues in the CDR3. Trimming cost V 1 base and J 4 bases, with 9 bases left between them. DNA of the CDR3: TGCGCCAGCAGCTTGCAGGACACTAATCAGCCCCAGCATTTT. This codes for CASSLQDTNQPQHF. Looking up the rest from reference TRBV5-1 and TRBJ1-5 gives the full variable domain: KAGVTQTPRYLIKTRGQQVTLSCSPISGHRSVSWYQQTPGQGLQFLFEYFSETQRNKGNFPGRFSGRQFSNSRSEMNVSTLELGDSALYLCASSLQDTNQPQHFGDGTRLSIL.

The CDR3 nucleotides are TGCAGTGCTAGTATCGCGGTAGCCCTCACAGATACGCAGTATTTT. It specifies CSASIAVALTDTQYF. V gene TRBV20-1 combines with J gene TRBJ2-3; D call uncertain. The V end was cut by 3 bases, the J end by 2 bases, with 15 bases between. CDR1 and CDR2 from the germline V gene are DFQATT and SNEGSKA (reference sequence). This CDR3 spans 15 amino acids.

The chain recombines TRBV7-2 with TRBJ2-7; possibly TRBD2 for D (6 bases). This CDR3 has 15 amino acids. Trimming took 0 bases from V and 4 from J, leaving 13 bases between them. Germline CDR1 is SGHTA and CDR2 is FQGNSA. CDR3: CASSLAGGMAYEQYF. The CDR3 DNA reads as TGTGCCAGCAGCTTAGCGGGGGGAATGGCGTACGAGCAGTACTTC.

This chain joins TRBV4-2 and TRBJ2-5; D gene uncertain. Germline V gives CDR1 LGHNA, CDR2 YNFKEQ. Trimming left V 4 bases short and J 5 bases short, with 14 bases between. This CDR3 has 14 amino acids. CDR3 DNA sequence: TGTGCCAGCAGCCTACTAATTTCTGGGGAGACCCAGTACTTC. Its translation is CASSLLISGETQYF.

This chain uses TRBV11-2 with TRBJ2-4; D is perhaps TRBD2 (6 bases). The V gene lost 5 bases and the J gene lost 0 bases, with 17 bases spanning the gap. Per germline, CDR1 SGHAT and CDR2 FQNNGV. This CDR3 has 17 residues. The CDR3 bases are TGTGCCAGCAGCGCGTCGACTAGAGTTTTAGCCAAAAACATTCAGTACTTC. Translating it yields CASSASTRVLAKNIQYF. The complete variable domain, with remaining parts taken from reference TRBV11-2 and TRBJ2-4, reads EAGVAQSPRYKIIEKRQSVAFWCNPISGHATLYWYQQILGQGPKLLIQFQNNGVVDDSQLPKDRFSAERLKGVDSTLKIQPAKLEDSAVYLCASSASTRVLAKNIQYFGAGTRLSVL.

CDR3 DNA: TGTGCCTCTCTCGAGGGGGGCGCGGGGGAAAAACTGTTTTTT. Translation gives CASLEGGAGEKLFF. The chain recombines TRBV25-1 with TRBJ1-4, with D tentatively TRBD1 (6 bases). The V gene lost 11 bases and the J gene lost 8 bases, with 21 bases spanning the gap. From germline, CDR1 is MGHDK and CDR2 SYGVNS. The CDR3 is 14 residues long.

This chain joins TRBV3-1 (or the pseudogene TRBV3-2) and TRBJ1-5, with D perhaps TRBD1 (5 bases). CDR1 and CDR2 from the germline V gene are LGHDT and YNNKEL (reference sequence). Trimming left V 2 bases short and J 2 bases short, with 13 bases between. This CDR3 spans 16 amino acids. CDR3 sequence reads: CASSQTEGLGNQPQHF. The CDR3 DNA sequence: TGTGCCAGCAGCCAAACCGAGGGGCTCGGCAATCAGCCCCAGCATTTT.

The rearrangement links TRBV9 to TRBJ1-1, with D perhaps matching TRBD1 (5 bases). Looked up from germline, CDR1 is SGDLS and CDR2 is YYNGEE. The CDR3 covers 16 residues. V dropped 3 bases and J dropped 1 base, with 16 bases sitting between them. The CDR3 sequence: CASSAGGVGPNTEAFF. The CDR3 DNA reads as TGTGCCAGCAGCGCGGGGGGAGTAGGGCCGAACACTGAAGCTTTCTTT.

This rearrangement joins TRBV6-5 to TRBJ2-6, with D perhaps TRBD1 (6 bases). V was clipped by 7 bases and J by 4 bases, with 14 bases between them. Germline values: CDR1 MNHEY, CDR2 SVGAGI. CDR3 size: 15 residues. The CDR3 sequence: CASTHTGSGANVLTF. The DNA of the CDR3 is TGTGCCAGCACCCACACAGGGTCCGGGGCCAACGTCCTGACTTTC.

The chain uses TRBV13 and TRBJ1-5; tentative D call: TRBD1 (5 bases). Germline V lookup: CDR1 PRHDT, CDR2 FYEKMQ (reference sequence). CDR3 length: 15 amino acids. V was trimmed by 0 bases and J by 4 bases, leaving 10 bases between them. The CDR3 sequence is CASSLGRDLNQPQHF. CDR3 bases: TGTGCCAGCAGCTTAGGCCGGGACCTAAATCAGCCCCAGCATTTT.

The chain couples TRBV3-1 (or the pseudogene TRBV3-2) to TRBJ1-2, with D possibly being TRBD1 (5 bases). Per germline, CDR1 LGHDT and CDR2 YNNKEL (reference sequence). CDR3 length: 16 residues. V lost 4 bases, J lost 7 bases, and 22 bases lay in between. DNA for the CDR3: TGTGCCAGCAGCCTTAGCCTCCAGGGTAGGGAGAGTGGCTACACCTTC. It encodes CASSLSLQGRESGYTF.

CDR3 sequence: CASSPLDRRMNTEAFF. The CDR3 DNA reads as TGTGCCAGCTCACCTTTGGACAGGAGGATGAACACTGAAGCTTTCTTT. V usage is TRBV18 and J usage is TRBJ1-1, with TRBD1 matching over 7 bases. The CDR3 is 16 residues long. V was pared by 3 bases and J by 0 bases, with 7 bases of the junction left unmatched. Looked up from germline, CDR1 is KGHSH and CDR2 is LQKENI.